One and the same sample provided the 28 T cell receptor beta chains below, sequenced in a study of cytomegalovirus exposure and HLA in healthy donors. The study ran its PCR with 60 Vbeta and 13 Jbeta primers. Clones were read by immunoSEQ multiplex PCR, and TCRdb kept only the in-frame ones, dropping some. The data hold about 100,000 clones, with more than 70% observed a single time. Sequenced: PBMCs. The receptors come from a man aged 18 to 29 in good health and CMV-seronegative.

This sequence joins TRBV4-2 and TRBJ2-3; D not resolved. Trimming stripped 1 base from V and 6 bases from J, with 8 bases between. This CDR3 is built from 13 residues. Germline V gene sequence: CDR1 LGHNA, CDR2 YNFKEQ. The CDR3 nucleotides are TGTGCCAGCAGCCAAGGAGTCTCGGATACGCAGTATTTT. Its translation: CASSQGVSDTQYF.

The chain carries TRBV7-9 and TRBJ1-1, with D unresolved. The CDR3 sequence is 11 residues long. V lost 3 bases and J lost 3, with 2 bases in between. The V gene's germline CDR1 is SEHNR and CDR2 FQNEAQ (reference sequence). The CDR3 is CASSFDTEAFF. CDR3 DNA: TGTGCCAGCAGCTTCGACACTGAAGCTTTCTTT.

The chain joins TRBV11-1 to TRBJ2-3, with a tentative D call TRBD1 (6 bases). Germline V lookup: CDR1 SGHAT, CDR2 FQDESV (reference sequence). The CDR3 has 12 residues. Trimming left V 5 bases short and J 6 bases short, with 9 bases between. The CDR3 spells CASSPGEDTQYF. Here the CDR3 DNA reads TGTGCCAGCAGCCCAGGGGAGGATACGCAGTATTTT.

The chain uses TRBV27 and TRBJ1-2, with 8 bases aligning to TRBD1. Losses at the gene ends were 6 bases for V and 4 bases for J; bases not matched to a gene: 10. Germline V gene data show CDR1 as MNHEY and CDR2 as SMNVEV (reference sequence). CDR3 length: 15 residues. The CDR3 bases are TGTGCCAGCAGCCCGGGGCAGGGGGCAGCCTATGGCTACACCTTC. Its protein is CASSPGQGAAYGYTF.

The genes are TRBV2 and TRBJ1-4; 8 positions match TRBD1. The CDR3 spans 17 residues. Trimming removed 4 bases from V and 4 bases from J; junction bases left unmatched: 11. Germline values: CDR1 SNHLY, CDR2 FYNNEI. CDR3 in amino acids: CASSGPEGQGNNEKLFF. CDR3 DNA sequence: TGTGCCAGCAGTGGGCCCGAAGGACAGGGCAATAATGAAAAACTGTTTTTT.

The gene calls are TRBV7-3 and TRBJ1-1; tentative D call: TRBD1 (6 bases). CDR1 SGHTA and CDR2 FQGTGA come from the germline V gene. Trimming shortened V by 5 bases and J by 4 bases, and 17 bases separated the two germline ends. CDR3 length equals 15 residues. CDR3 sequence (DNA): TGTGCCAGCAGCCATCAGGGGCGCGGGGGCACTGAAGCTTTCTTT. The encoded protein is CASSHQGRGGTEAFF.

CDR3 DNA sequence: TGTGCCAGCAGCTTAGATGGCCAGGCCTCCTATGGCTACACCTTC. This sequence encodes CASSLDGQASYGYTF. V usage is TRBV7-2 and J usage is TRBJ1-2; D ambiguous. This CDR3 region has 15 residues. Deletions cut 1 base from V and 4 bases from J, with 13 bases between. Germline assignment: CDR1 SGHTA and CDR2 FQGNSA.

The J gene is TRBJ1-3, the V gene TRBV27, with D unresolved. The CDR3 is 19 amino acids. In germline, CDR1 is MNHEY, CDR2 SMNVEV (reference sequence). With 4 bases removed from V and 0 bases from J, the gap between germline ends came to 22 bases. In DNA, the CDR3 is TGTGCCAGCAGTTCCCTCCCGCTGCCACAGACACGCTCTGGAAACACCATATATTTT. This encodes CASSSLPLPQTRSGNTIYF.

V usage is TRBV10-3 and J usage is TRBJ2-7; tentative D call: TRBD2 (7 bases). Germline lookup yields CDR1 ENHRY and CDR2 SYGVKD. The CDR3 covers 18 residues. V lost 0 bases, J lost 2 bases, and 20 bases lay in between. The CDR3 bases are TGTGCCATCAGTGAGTCCCCCGGTAGGGGGGGCGAACCCTACGAGCAGTACTTC. Translated, it gives CAISESPGRGGEPYEQYF.

There are a few counts of this clone. This rearrangement joins TRBV11-2 to TRBJ2-3, with 10 bases that match TRBD1. The length of the CDR3 is 17 residues. CDR1 is SGHAT and CDR2 is FQNNGV in the germline V gene. The J segment lost 3 bases and the V segment lost 1 base, leaving 7 bases of the junction unmatched. The CDR3 coding sequence is TGTGCCAGCAGCTTAGGCCAAGGGGGACAGGGGACAGATACGCAGTATTTT. It specifies CASSLGQGGQGTDTQYF.

In regard to this clone: The identical CDR3 is also encoded by other nucleotide sequences in the sample. The gene calls are TRBV6-4 and TRBJ2-3; 14 bases map to TRBD2. The CDR3 is 15 residues long. CDR1 is MRHNA and CDR2 is SNTAGT in the germline V gene. V lost 6 bases to trimming and J lost 6 bases; unmatched junction nucleotides: 5. The CDR3 coding sequence is TGTGCCAGCAGCCCGACTAGCGGGGGGGCCGATACGCAGTATTTT. Its protein is CASSPTSGGADTQYF.

V is TRBV6-5 and J is TRBJ2-1; 7 nucleotides agree with TRBD2. This CDR3 region has 14 residues. The V segment lost 0 bases and the J segment 13 bases; nucleotides outside the gene matches: 9. Germline V lookup: CDR1 MNHEY, CDR2 SVGAGI. As DNA, the CDR3 is TGTGCCAGCAGTTACTCGATGGCGCTAGCGGTACAGTTCTTC. Translation: CASSYSMALAVQFF.

The rearrangement joins TRBV18 to TRBJ1-6, with a tentative D call TRBD1 (5 bases). V was trimmed by 0 bases and J by 10 bases, leaving 13 bases between them. Looked up from germline, CDR1 is KGHSH and CDR2 is LQKENI. This CDR3 region has 15 residues. CDR3 sequence: CASSPPGGFTSPLHF. The CDR3, as DNA: TGTGCCAGCTCACCACCGGGGGGGTTTACATCACCCCTCCACTTT.

The chain's CDR3 is CASMFSVTSTDTQYF. The CDR3 DNA reads as TGTGCCAGTATGTTCAGCGTTACTAGCACAGATACGCAGTATTTT. The chain recombines TRBV19 with TRBJ2-3; D is unclear. Germline CDR1 reads LNHDA; CDR2 reads SQIVND (reference sequence). The CDR3 runs to 15 residues. Trimming took off 7 bases at V and 0 bases at J, with 14 bases between the two ends. Full variable domain (missing parts from reference TRBV19 and TRBJ2-3): DGGITQSPKYLFRKEGQNVTLSCEQNLNHDAMYWYRQDPGQGLRLIYYSQIVNDFQKGDIAEGYSVSREKKESFPLTVTSAQKNPTAFYLCASMFSVTSTDTQYFGPGTRLTVL.

The V and J genes are TRBV9 and TRBJ2-7; 7 bases are shared with TRBD1. The CDR3 extends over 15 amino acids. The trim removed 0 bases at V and 1 base at J, leaving 4 bases unmatched. Germline lookup yields CDR1 SGDLS and CDR2 YYNGEE. The CDR3 region has the DNA TGTGCCAGCAGCGTAGATTTCAGGGGGTCCTACGAGCAGTACTTC. Protein sequence: CASSVDFRGSYEQYF.

The chain has TRBV14 and TRBJ1-3; no clear D. The CDR3 covers 14 residues. Trimming removed 0 bases from V and 0 bases from J, with 3 bases in between. Germline V gives CDR1 SGHDN, CDR2 FVKESK. CDR3 coding DNA: TGTGCCAGCAGCCAAGATCTCTCTGGAAACACCATATATTTT. Its translation is CASSQDLSGNTIYF.

The V gene is TRBV27, the J gene TRBJ1-6, with D possibly matching TRBD1 (6 bases). Per germline, CDR1 MNHEY and CDR2 SMNVEV (reference sequence). The V and J ends lost 3 bases and 6 bases respectively, with 9 bases between them. CDR3 length: 14 residues. The CDR3 DNA reads TGTGCCAGCAGTTTTGTACAGGGTAATTCACCCCTCCACTTT. Its protein product is CASSFVQGNSPLHF.

The chain uses TRBV18 and TRBJ1-1; maybe TRBD1 (5 bases). V gave up 3 bases and J gave up 4 bases, with 21 bases separating them. The CDR3 has 17 amino acids. Looked up from germline, CDR1 is KGHSH and CDR2 is LQKENI. CDR3 bases: TGTGCCAGCTCACCGACCTCGAAGGGTGCGGGGGTCACTGAAGCTTTCTTT. Its protein product is CASSPTSKGAGVTEAFF.

V usage is TRBV29-1 and J usage is TRBJ2-7, with no clear D. Trimming removed 4 bases from V and 7 bases from J, with 11 bases in between. From germline, CDR1 is SQVTM and CDR2 ANQGSEA. The CDR3 runs to 11 residues. CDR3 nucleotides: TGCAGCGTTGGCCTACAGTGGGAGCAGTACTTC. As protein: CSVGLQWEQYF.

Turning to this clone: A read error may account for a junction end that differs from germline. The chain links TRBV18 to TRBJ1-2; D uncertain. The CDR3 length is 13 residues. Germline CDR1 reads KGHSH; CDR2 reads LQKENI. The CDR3 sequence: CASSRELDYGYPF. CDR3 in DNA: TGTGCCAGCTCACGTGAGTTGGACTATGGCTACCCCTTC.

The chain couples TRBV5-1 to TRBJ2-7, with D uncertain. Germline assignment: CDR1 SGHRS and CDR2 YFSETQ. Between the trimmed V and J ends, which lost 4 bases and 0 bases, there was a span of 11 bases. There are 14 residues in the CDR3. This CDR3 reads CASSLGPSSYEQYF. The DNA for the CDR3 is TGCGCCAGCAGCCTTGGGCCAAGCTCCTACGAGCAGTACTTC. Variable domain in full (rest from reference TRBV5-1 and TRBJ2-7): KAGVTQTPRYLIKTRGQQVTLSCSPISGHRSVSWYQQTPGQGLQFLFEYFSETQRNKGNFPGRFSGRQFSNSRSEMNVSTLELGDSALYLCASSLGPSSYEQYFGPGTRLTVT.

The rearrangement links TRBV9 to TRBJ2-5; weak D call: TRBD1 (5 bases). Germline V gene lookup returns CDR1 SGDLS and CDR2 YYNGEE. Trimming pared 4 bases from V and 3 bases from J, leaving 19 bases between. The CDR3 contains 16 residues. CDR3 nucleotides: TGTGCCAGCAGCTCCGGAACGACAGCTCCAAAAGAGACCCAGTACTTC. Protein product: CASSSGTTAPKETQYF.

There are a few counts of this clone. V is TRBV4-3 and J is TRBJ1-3; D ambiguous. The V gene lost 0 bases and the J gene lost 3 bases, with 12 bases spanning the gap. Germline CDR1 is LGHNA and CDR2 is YSLEER. The CDR3 is 16 residues long. The CDR3 coding sequence is TGCGCCAGCAGCCAAGAAATCATCCAACTTGGAAACACCATATATTTT. It specifies CASSQEIIQLGNTIYF.

The chain is built from TRBV10-2 and TRBJ2-1; no firm D call. Trimming took off 1 base at V and 7 bases at J, with 5 bases between the two ends. Germline V gives CDR1 WSHSY, CDR2 SAAADI. The CDR3 has 12 residues. In nucleotides, the CDR3 is TGCGCCAGCAGTGAGTGGGCGAATGAGCAGTTCTTC. Translation gives CASSEWANEQFF.

The V gene is TRBV9, the J gene TRBJ1-1, with D possibly being TRBD1 (5 bases). The CDR3 sequence is 16 residues long. V was shortened by 3 bases and J by 1 base, with 16 bases between the two germline ends. Germline V gives CDR1 SGDLS, CDR2 YYNGEE. The CDR3 is CASSAHLGEGNTEAFF. DNA of the CDR3: TGTGCCAGCAGCGCGCACCTAGGGGAAGGGAACACTGAAGCTTTCTTT.

This clone was seen a handful of times. This rearrangement joins TRBV2 to TRBJ2-7, with D possibly being TRBD1 (6 bases). V was pared by 7 bases and J by 1 base, with 14 bases between. Germline values: CDR1 SNHLY, CDR2 FYNNEI. The CDR3 loop spans 14 amino acids. CDR3 DNA sequence: TGTGCCAGCACCTCAGGACAGCCTTCCTACGAGCAGTACTTC. Amino acids: CASTSGQPSYEQYF.

This sequence joins TRBV27 and TRBJ2-3; 14 bases agree with TRBD2. The germline V gene has CDR1 MNHEY and CDR2 SMNVEV (reference sequence). This CDR3 contains 16 residues. V trimming: 5 bases; J trimming: 3 bases; junction bases outside the gene matches: 4. Written as DNA, the CDR3 is TGTGCCAGCAGTATATGGACTAGCGGGGGGACAGATACGCAGTATTTT. Protein: CASSIWTSGGTDTQYF.

V usage is TRBV27 and J usage is TRBJ2-7, with 8 bases fitting TRBD1. The CDR3 spans 14 residues. J gave up 2 bases and V 4 bases, and 4 bases lay outside the gene matches. CDR1 is MNHEY and CDR2 is SMNVEV in the germline V gene (reference sequence). The CDR3 reads CASSSGQGAYEQYF. CDR3 nucleotides: TGTGCCAGCAGTTCCGGACAGGGAGCCTACGAGCAGTACTTC.